The rows below give T cell receptor beta chains drawn from one sample of a study of vaccination effects on CD4 cells after COVID-19. Here immunoSEQ multiplex PCR was the method, and the copy in TCRdb shows in-frame clones only, minus some. In the table there are 25,000 to 30,000 clones, approximately 60% of which are singletons. No antigens are known for them. The sequencing used CD4+ T cells from PBMCs cultured without peptide, collected before COVID-19 vaccination. These receptor sequences come from a human donor who received a COVID-19 vaccine. CDR3s include the opening cysteine and the closing phenylalanine or tryptophan. Each record gives: D gene, V gene, clone size, J gene, CDR3 length, CDR3 protein, CDR3 DNA. A D gene is named only where the DNA matches it firmly. Only some rows state a clone size, as once, few, many or a class for expanded clones.

NA	TRBV12-5	few	TRBJ2-1	13	CASGVGLLNEQFF	TGTGCTAGTGGCGTGGGACTTCTGAATGAGCAGTTCTTC
TRBD1	TRBV3-1/TRBV3-2	NA	TRBJ1-2	12	CASSQGDRGITF	TGTGCCAGCAGCCAGGGGGACAGGGGCATCACCTTC
NA	TRBV12-5	few	TRBJ1-1	13	CASGDPPITEAFF	TGTGCTAGTGGCGACCCACCAATCACTGAAGCTTTCTTT
NA	TRBV29-1	few	TRBJ2-7	11	CSPWVGDEQYF	TGCAGCCCCTGGGTTGGGGACGAGCAGTACTTC
NA	TRBV20-1	few	TRBJ1-2	11	CSAHYNYGYTF	TGCAGTGCTCACTATAACTATGGCTACACCTTC
TRBD1	TRBV7-9	NA	TRBJ1-2	15	CASSLVGTGVFGYTF	TGTGCCAGCAGCTTAGTAGGGACAGGGGTTTTTGGCTACACCTTC
NA	TRBV5-1	NA	TRBJ1-5	14	CASSLGGANQPQHF	TGCGCCAGCAGCTTGGGAGGGGCAAATCAGCCCCAGCATTTT
NA	TRBV6-4	NA	TRBJ1-2	18	CASSDFGTPFFSNYGYTF	TGTGCCAGCAGTGACTTTGGGACACCCTTCTTCTCTAACTATGGCTACACCTTC
TRBD1	TRBV4-1	NA	TRBJ2-2	14	CASSRDRGTGELFF	TGCGCCAGCAGCCGGGACAGGGGTACCGGGGAGCTGTTTTTT
NA	TRBV20-1	NA	TRBJ2-2	15	CSASDPNVGTGELFF	TGCAGTGCTAGTGACCCGAATGTAGGCACCGGGGAGCTGTTTTTT
NA	TRBV5-1	NA	TRBJ2-1	15	CASSLEVAIPHEQFF	TGCGCCAGCAGCTTGGAAGTGGCAATCCCCCATGAGCAGTTCTTC
NA	TRBV3-1/TRBV3-2	few	TRBJ2-2	14	CASSQEPGARELFF	TGTGCCAGCAGCCAAGAACCCGGGGCCCGGGAGCTGTTTTTT
NA	TRBV6-5	NA	TRBJ2-5	15	CASKGDFPWQETQYF	TGTGCCAGCAAAGGGGACTTTCCATGGCAAGAGACCCAGTACTTC
NA	TRBV9	NA	TRBJ1-1	12	CASKVPRREAFF	TGTGCCAGCAAGGTACCGCGGAGAGAAGCTTTCTTT
NA	TRBV6-5	NA	TRBJ2-7	13	CASIIARGYEQYF	TGTGCCAGCATAATAGCAAGGGGTTACGAGCAGTACTTC
TRBD1	TRBV5-1	few	TRBJ1-1	15	CASSWEQGVSTEAFF	TGCGCCAGCAGCTGGGAACAGGGGGTGAGCACTGAAGCTTTCTTT
TRBD2	TRBV2	NA	TRBJ2-7	15	CASSEGLAGYYEQYF	TGTGCCAGCAGTGAGGGACTAGCGGGATACTACGAGCAGTACTTC
NA	TRBV7-9	few	TRBJ1-1	12	CASSLGYGEAFF	TGTGCCAGCAGCTTAGGGTATGGGGAAGCTTTCTTT
TRBD2	TRBV11-3	once	TRBJ2-1	18	CASSLGASGASSYNEQFF	TGTGCCAGCAGCTTAGGGGCTAGCGGGGCGAGCTCCTACAATGAGCAGTTCTTC
TRBD1	TRBV7-6	once	TRBJ1-1	14	CASSLGQGNTEAFF	TGTGCCAGCAGCCTGGGACAGGGAAACACTGAAGCTTTCTTT
TRBD2	TRBV6-6	NA	TRBJ2-5	15	CASSSPSGAQETQYF	TGTGCCAGCAGTTCTCCTAGCGGGGCCCAAGAGACCCAGTACTTC
NA	TRBV29-1	NA	TRBJ2-7	12	CSVTRNAYEQYF	TGCAGCGTTACGCGGAATGCCTACGAGCAGTACTTC
TRBD2	TRBV7-8	few	TRBJ2-5	18	CASSLAGRLAGYQETQYF	TGTGCCAGCAGCTTGGCCGGAAGACTAGCGGGGTACCAAGAGACCCAGTACTTC
NA	TRBV2	few	TRBJ1-5	12	CASSDSGASQHF	TGTGCCAGCAGTGATTCGGGCGCTTCCCAGCATTTT
TRBD2	TRBV6-4	NA	TRBJ2-3	16	CASSDGAGGPSDTQYF	TGTGCCAGCAGTGACGGAGCGGGGGGGCCATCAGATACGCAGTATTTT
NA	TRBV27	few	TRBJ1-2	14	CASSLSGSSYGYTF	TGTGCCAGCAGTTTATCCGGCAGCTCCTATGGCTACACCTTC
TRBD1	TRBV4-1	few	TRBJ1-1	19	CASSQPLQVRDRVNTEAFF	TGCGCCAGCAGCCAACCGCTGCAGGTCCGGGACAGGGTGAACACTGAAGCTTTCTTT
NA	TRBV18	few	TRBJ2-1	16	CASSPPGSTSYNEQFF	TGTGCCAGCTCACCACCGGGGAGCACCTCCTACAATGAGCAGTTCTTC
NA	TRBV7-2	NA	TRBJ2-4	16	CASSLVGSATKNIQYF	TGTGCCAGCAGCTTAGTAGGGTCGGCGACCAAAAACATTCAGTACTTC
TRBD2	TRBV4-1	NA	TRBJ2-1	17	CASSQGLASGKNNEQFF	TGCGCCAGCAGCCAAGGGTTAGCTAGCGGGAAAAACAATGAGCAGTTCTTC
TRBD2	TRBV6-5	NA	TRBJ2-7	14	CATAGGWNSYEQYF	TGTGCCACCGCGGGAGGGTGGAACTCCTACGAGCAGTACTTC
NA	TRBV7-7	once	TRBJ2-2	11	CASSSDGELFF	TGTGCCAGCAGCTCGGACGGGGAGCTGTTTTTT
NA	TRBV3-1/TRBV3-2	NA	TRBJ2-7	14	CASSQGPQPYEQYF	TGTGCCAGCAGCCAAGGCCCCCAGCCCTACGAGCAGTACTTC
NA	TRBV9	NA	TRBJ2-7	13	CASSVDGGYEQYF	TGTGCCAGCAGCGTAGACGGGGGTTACGAGCAGTACTTC
TRBD2	TRBV6-6	once	TRBJ2-1	15	CASSQGLAGDNEQFF	TGTGCCAGCAGTCAGGGACTAGCGGGGGACAATGAGCAGTTCTTC
NA	TRBV24-1	once	TRBJ2-5	16	CATSDFKTGQQETQYF	TGTGCCACCAGTGATTTTAAAACAGGACAGCAAGAGACCCAGTACTTC
TRBD2	TRBV7-2	NA	TRBJ2-7	16	CASSLQSSGGPYEQYF	TGTGCCAGCAGCTTACAGAGTAGCGGGGGTCCCTACGAGCAGTACTTC
TRBD1	TRBV3-1/TRBV3-2	NA	TRBJ1-1	13	CASSEGQGTEAFF	TGTGCCAGCAGCGAAGGACAGGGGACTGAAGCTTTCTTT
NA	TRBV15	NA	TRBJ1-5	12	CATSRSDQPQHF	TGTGCCACCAGCAGGTCGGATCAGCCCCAGCATTTT
NA	TRBV24-1	NA	TRBJ1-2	16	CATSDWEHRADYGYTF	TGTGCCACCAGTGATTGGGAGCACAGGGCTGACTATGGCTACACCTTC
NA	TRBV5-4	NA	TRBJ2-5	13	CASSPDWQETQYF	TGTGCCAGCAGCCCCGACTGGCAAGAGACCCAGTACTTC
TRBD1	TRBV6-1	NA	TRBJ2-5	16	CASSEDMTGGGKTQYF	TGTGCCAGCAGTGAAGACATGACAGGGGGTGGAAAGACCCAGTACTTC
NA	TRBV7-9	few	TRBJ1-6	15	CASSLAYQINSPLHF	TGTGCCAGCAGCTTAGCTTACCAGATAAATTCACCCCTCCACTTT
TRBD1	TRBV3-1/TRBV3-2	few	TRBJ1-3	14	CASSQEAGGYTIYF	TGTGCCAGCAGCCAAGAGGCAGGGGGGTACACCATATATTTT
NA	TRBV6-1	NA	TRBJ2-7	13	CASSDGQFYEQYF	TGTGCCAGCAGTGATGGACAGTTCTACGAGCAGTACTTC
NA	TRBV3-1/TRBV3-2	NA	TRBJ2-7	15	CASSQEGGNTYEQYF	TGTGCCAGCAGCCAAGAGGGGGGAAACACCTACGAGCAGTACTTC
NA	TRBV6-5	few	TRBJ1-2	13	CASNPGQGIGYTF	TGTGCCAGCAACCCGGGGCAGGGTATCGGCTACACCTTC
NA	TRBV5-1	NA	TRBJ2-3	13	CASSVTGSDTQYF	TGCGCCAGCAGCGTTACAGGGTCGGATACGCAGTATTTT